The 11 T cell receptor beta chains reported below all come from one sample, sequenced in a study of blood T cell repertoires in COVID-19. Data came from immunoSEQ multiplex PCR; TCRdb stores just in-frame clones and leaves some out. The data hold about 170,000 clones, with 84% observed a single time. Sequenced sample: peripheral blood. These receptors originate from a man in his forties or fifties who had recovered from COVID-19.

Only one count was recorded for this clone. The rearrangement links TRBV4-1 to TRBJ2-7, with 8 nucleotides matching TRBD2. From germline, CDR1 is MGHRA and CDR2 YSYEKL. V was clipped by 1 base and J by 0 bases; unmatched bases: 8. The length of the CDR3 is 17 residues. The CDR3 loop reads CASSQVKPSGLSYEQYF. The CDR3 region has the DNA TGCGCCAGCAGCCAAGTTAAGCCTAGCGGGCTCTCCTACGAGCAGTACTTC.

CDR3 sequence reads: CASRPGTGLEQYF. CDR3 sequence (DNA): TGTGCCAGCCGACCCGGGACAGGGCTCGAGCAGTACTTC. The genes are TRBV28 and TRBJ2-7; 9 bases are a match to TRBD1. The V and J ends lost 8 bases and 6 bases, in that order; junction bases with no gene match: 8. Germline lookup yields CDR1 MDHEN and CDR2 SYDVKM. The CDR3 contains 13 residues.

V and J are TRBV6-5 and TRBJ1-4, with 7 nucleotides matching TRBD1. Germline lookup yields CDR1 MNHEY and CDR2 SVGAGI. CDR3 length equals 14 residues. Losses at the gene ends were 8 bases for V and 3 bases for J; bases not matched to a gene: 6. The CDR3 DNA sequence: TGTGCCAGCTTTTCAGGGGGATCTAATGAAAAACTGTTTTTT. It encodes CASFSGGSNEKLFF.

The genes are TRBV5-1 and TRBJ2-5; D is possibly TRBD2 (5 bases). The CDR3 extends over 14 amino acids. Germline V gives CDR1 SGHRS, CDR2 YFSETQ. The V end was cut by 0 bases, the J end by 6 bases, with 12 bases between. The CDR3 loop is CASSLGEQLQTQYF. DNA of the CDR3: TGCGCCAGCAGCTTGGGGGAGCAGCTCCAGACCCAGTACTTC. Full variable domain (rest looked up from reference TRBV5-1 and TRBJ2-5): KAGVTQTPRYLIKTRGQQVTLSCSPISGHRSVSWYQQTPGQGLQFLFEYFSETQRNKGNFPGRFSGRQFSNSRSEMNVSTLELGDSALYLCASSLGEQLQTQYFGPGTRLLVL.

The chain recombines TRBV6-5 with TRBJ2-7; D might be TRBD2 (6 bases). This CDR3 has 14 residues. V was clipped by 2 bases and J by 5 bases, with 13 bases between them. Germline-derived CDR1 and CDR2 are MNHEY and SVGAGI. The DNA of the CDR3 is TGTGCCAGCAGTTACCGGGGGACGCGGGACGAGCAGTACTTC. It translates to CASSYRGTRDEQYF.

The CDR3 DNA reads TGTGCCAGTAGTATAGTGGGGTGGGGTAGCGGGACGAACACCGGGGAGCTGTTTTTT. This translates into CASSIVGWGSGTNTGELFF. The V gene is TRBV19, the J gene TRBJ2-2; 8 nucleotides align to TRBD2. The V gene's germline CDR1 is LNHDA and CDR2 SQIVND (reference sequence). The J segment lost 0 bases and the V segment lost 1 base, leaving 10 bases of the junction unmatched. This CDR3 is 19 amino acids long.

The gene calls are TRBV19 and TRBJ2-1, with TRBD2 matching 7 bases. The CDR3 extends over 19 amino acids. Per the germline V gene, CDR1 is LNHDA and CDR2 is SQIVND (reference sequence). The ends lost 5 bases at V and 2 bases at J; junction bases unmatched: 18. This CDR3 reads CASSPLGGGTIGAYNEQFF. Written as DNA, the CDR3 is TGTGCCAGTAGTCCTCTCGGAGGAGGGACTATCGGGGCCTACAATGAGCAGTTCTTC.

The genes are TRBV1 and TRBJ2-7; no DNA check was done on the table's D call, TRBD2. TRBV1 is assigned pseudogene status. The CDR3 extends over 20 amino acids. This CDR3 reads CTSSQALQPPICGGDYEQYF. CDR3 nucleotides: TGCACCAGCAGCCAAGCTCTTCAACCCCCTATCTGCGGGGGGGATTACGAGCAGTACTTC.

This clone was found once. The chain uses TRBV30 and TRBJ1-3; TRBD1 aligns across 11 bases. V lost 3 bases, J lost 6 bases, and 4 bases stayed unmatched. The CDR3 covers 14 residues. In germline, CDR1 is GTSNPN, CDR2 SVGIG (reference sequence). The CDR3 sequence is CAWSAGQGVNTIYF. The CDR3 DNA sequence: TGTGCCTGGAGCGCGGGACAGGGGGTAAACACCATATATTTT.

The V call is TRBV29-1, the J call TRBJ1-1; D remains ambiguous. The V end was cut by 4 bases, the J end by 1 base, with 7 bases between. There are 12 residues in the CDR3. CDR1 and CDR2 from the germline V gene are SQVTM and ANQGSEA. As DNA, the CDR3 is TGCAGCGTTGTCAGACAGAACACTGAAGCTTTCTTT. This gives the protein CSVVRQNTEAFF. The complete variable domain, with remaining parts taken from reference TRBV29-1 and TRBJ1-1, reads SAVISQKPSRDICQRGTSLTIQCQVDSQVTMMFWYRQQPGQSLTLIATANQGSEATYESGFVIDKFPISRPNLTFSTLTVSNMSPEDSSIYLCSVVRQNTEAFFGQGTRLTVV.

The chain joins TRBV9 to TRBJ1-1; D ambiguous. V dropped 0 bases and J dropped 3 bases, with 3 bases sitting between them. This CDR3 comprises 12 residues. Germline V CDR1 and CDR2: SGDLS, YYNGEE. The CDR3 protein is CASSVVDTEAFF. CDR3 bases: TGTGCCAGCAGCGTAGTAGACACTGAAGCTTTCTTT.